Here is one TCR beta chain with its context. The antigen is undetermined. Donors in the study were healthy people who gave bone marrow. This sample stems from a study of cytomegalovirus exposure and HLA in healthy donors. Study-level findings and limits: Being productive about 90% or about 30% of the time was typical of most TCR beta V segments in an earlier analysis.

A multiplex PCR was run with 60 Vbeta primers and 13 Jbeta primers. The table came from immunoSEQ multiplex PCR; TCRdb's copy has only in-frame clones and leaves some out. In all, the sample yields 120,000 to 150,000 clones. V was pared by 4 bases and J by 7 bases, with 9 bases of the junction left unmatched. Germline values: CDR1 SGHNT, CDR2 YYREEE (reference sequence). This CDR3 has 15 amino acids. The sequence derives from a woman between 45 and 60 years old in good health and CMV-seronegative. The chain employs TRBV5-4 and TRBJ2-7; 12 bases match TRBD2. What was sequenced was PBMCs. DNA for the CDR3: TGTGCCAGCAGCCTACCCGGACTAGCGGGAAGGGAGCAGTACTTC. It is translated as CASSLPGLAGREQYF.